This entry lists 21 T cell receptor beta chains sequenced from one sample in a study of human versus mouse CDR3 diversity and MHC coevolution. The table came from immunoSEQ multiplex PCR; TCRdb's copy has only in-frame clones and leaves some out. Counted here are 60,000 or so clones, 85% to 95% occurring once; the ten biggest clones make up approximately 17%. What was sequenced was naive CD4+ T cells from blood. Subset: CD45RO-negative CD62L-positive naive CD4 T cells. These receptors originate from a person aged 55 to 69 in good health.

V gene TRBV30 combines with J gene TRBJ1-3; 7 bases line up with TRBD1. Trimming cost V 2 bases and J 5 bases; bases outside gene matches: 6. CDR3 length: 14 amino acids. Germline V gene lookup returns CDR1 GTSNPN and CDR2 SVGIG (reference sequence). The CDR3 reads CAWSPGGSRNTIYF. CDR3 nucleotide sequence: TGTGCCTGGAGTCCAGGGGGGAGCCGAAACACCATATATTTT. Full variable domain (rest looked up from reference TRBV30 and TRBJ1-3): SQTIHQWPATLVQPVGSPLSLECTVEGTSNPNLYWYRQAAGRGLQLLFYSVGIGQISSEVPQNLSASRPQDRQFILSSKKLLLSDSGFYLCAWSPGGSRNTIYFGEGSWLTVV.

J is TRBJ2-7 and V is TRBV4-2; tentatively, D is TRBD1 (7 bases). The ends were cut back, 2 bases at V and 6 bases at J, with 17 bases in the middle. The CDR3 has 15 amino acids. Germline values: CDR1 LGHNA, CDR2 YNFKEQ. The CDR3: CASSQTGRGAGEQYF. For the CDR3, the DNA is TGTGCCAGCAGCCAAACGGGCAGGGGGGCGGGCGAGCAGTACTTC.

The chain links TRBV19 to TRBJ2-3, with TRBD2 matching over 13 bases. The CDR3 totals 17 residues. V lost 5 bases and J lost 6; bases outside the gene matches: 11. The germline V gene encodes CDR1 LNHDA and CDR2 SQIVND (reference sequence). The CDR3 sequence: CASSLGLAGVSRDTQYF. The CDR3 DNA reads TGTGCCAGTAGTCTCGGACTAGCGGGAGTTTCACGGGATACGCAGTATTTT.

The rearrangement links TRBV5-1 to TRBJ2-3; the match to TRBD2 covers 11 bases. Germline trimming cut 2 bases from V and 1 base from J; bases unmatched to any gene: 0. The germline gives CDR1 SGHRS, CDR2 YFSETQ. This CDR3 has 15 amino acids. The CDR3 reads CASSFSGGGTDTQYF. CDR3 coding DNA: TGCGCCAGCAGCTTTAGCGGGGGGGGCACAGATACGCAGTATTTT.

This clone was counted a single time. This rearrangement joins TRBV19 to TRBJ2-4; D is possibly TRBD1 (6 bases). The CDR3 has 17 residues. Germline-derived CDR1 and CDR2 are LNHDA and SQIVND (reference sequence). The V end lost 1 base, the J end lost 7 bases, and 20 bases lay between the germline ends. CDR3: CASSIGQDFSKVNIQYF. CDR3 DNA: TGTGCCAGTAGTATAGGACAGGATTTTTCTAAGGTGAACATTCAGTACTTC.

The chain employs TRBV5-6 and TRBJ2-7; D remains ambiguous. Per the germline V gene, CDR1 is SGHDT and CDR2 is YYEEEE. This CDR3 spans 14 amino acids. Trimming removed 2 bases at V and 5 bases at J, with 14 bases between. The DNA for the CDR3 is TGTGCCAGCAGCTTCGGCCCCAGGTCCCACGAGCAGTACTTC. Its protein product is CASSFGPRSHEQYF.

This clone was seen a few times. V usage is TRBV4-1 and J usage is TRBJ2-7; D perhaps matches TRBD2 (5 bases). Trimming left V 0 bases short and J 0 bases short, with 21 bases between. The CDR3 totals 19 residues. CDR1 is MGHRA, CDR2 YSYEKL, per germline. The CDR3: CASSQDQDRSSGYSYEQYF. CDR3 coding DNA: TGCGCCAGCAGCCAAGACCAAGACCGAAGCTCGGGATACTCCTACGAGCAGTACTTC.

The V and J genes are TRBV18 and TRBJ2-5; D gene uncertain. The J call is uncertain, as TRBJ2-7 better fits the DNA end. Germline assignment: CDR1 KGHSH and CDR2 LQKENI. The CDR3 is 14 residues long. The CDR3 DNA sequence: TGTGCCAGCTCACCACAACAGCCCCCTGGCGAGCAGTACTTC. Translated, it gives CASSPQQPPGEQYF.

For the CDR3, the DNA is TGTGCCAGCAGTGGTCGTGGGGGGAGTAGTTACGAGCAGTACTTC. Residues: CASSGRGGSSYEQYF. The chain combines TRBV2 with TRBJ2-7; a possible D gene is TRBD2 (6 bases). Trimming cost V 4 bases and J 4 bases, with 17 bases left between them. This CDR3 comprises 15 residues. The V gene's germline CDR1 is SNHLY and CDR2 FYNNEI.

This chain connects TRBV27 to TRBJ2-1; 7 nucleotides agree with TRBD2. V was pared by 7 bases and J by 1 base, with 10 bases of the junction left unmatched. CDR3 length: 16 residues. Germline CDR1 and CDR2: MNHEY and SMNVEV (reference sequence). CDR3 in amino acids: CASKGTIFGSYNEQFF. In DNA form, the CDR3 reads TGTGCCAGCAAGGGGACTATTTTTGGATCCTACAATGAGCAGTTCTTC.

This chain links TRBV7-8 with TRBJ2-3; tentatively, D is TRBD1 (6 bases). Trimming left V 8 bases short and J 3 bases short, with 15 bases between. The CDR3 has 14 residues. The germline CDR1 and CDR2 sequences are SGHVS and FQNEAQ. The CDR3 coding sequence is TGTGCCAGCTCGTCGGGACACTCGACAGATACGCAGTATTTT. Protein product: CASSSGHSTDTQYF.

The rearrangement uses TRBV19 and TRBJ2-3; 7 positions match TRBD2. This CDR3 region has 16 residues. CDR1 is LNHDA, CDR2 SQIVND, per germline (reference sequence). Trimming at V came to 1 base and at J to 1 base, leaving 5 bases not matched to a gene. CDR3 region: CASSIVTGGGTDTQYF. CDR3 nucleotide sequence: TGTGCCAGTAGTATAGTAACGGGAGGCGGCACAGATACGCAGTATTTT.

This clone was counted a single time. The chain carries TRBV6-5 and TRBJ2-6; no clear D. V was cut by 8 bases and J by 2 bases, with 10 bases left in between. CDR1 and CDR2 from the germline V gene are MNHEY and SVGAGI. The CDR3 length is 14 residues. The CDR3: CASGELPGANVLTF. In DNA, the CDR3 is TGTGCCAGCGGCGAACTACCTGGGGCCAACGTCCTGACTTTC.

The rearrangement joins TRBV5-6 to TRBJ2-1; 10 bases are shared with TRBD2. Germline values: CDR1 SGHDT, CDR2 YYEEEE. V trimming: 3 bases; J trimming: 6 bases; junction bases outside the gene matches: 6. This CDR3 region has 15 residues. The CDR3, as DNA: TGTGCCAGCAGCTCTCTAGCGGGAGCGGGCAATGAGCAGTTCTTC. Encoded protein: CASSSLAGAGNEQFF.

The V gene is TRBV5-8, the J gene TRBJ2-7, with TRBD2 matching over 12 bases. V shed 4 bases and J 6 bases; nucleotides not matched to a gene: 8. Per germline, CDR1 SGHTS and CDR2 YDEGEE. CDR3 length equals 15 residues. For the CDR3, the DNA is TGTGCCAGCAGCCCCAGACTAGCGGGAGTTGGCGAGCAGTACTTC. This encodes CASSPRLAGVGEQYF.

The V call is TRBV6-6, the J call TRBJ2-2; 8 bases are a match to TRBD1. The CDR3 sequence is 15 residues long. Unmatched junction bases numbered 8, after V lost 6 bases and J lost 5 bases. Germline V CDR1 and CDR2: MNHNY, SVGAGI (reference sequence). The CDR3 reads CASRIDRGETGELFF. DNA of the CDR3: TGTGCCAGCAGAATAGACAGGGGAGAAACCGGGGAGCTGTTTTTT.

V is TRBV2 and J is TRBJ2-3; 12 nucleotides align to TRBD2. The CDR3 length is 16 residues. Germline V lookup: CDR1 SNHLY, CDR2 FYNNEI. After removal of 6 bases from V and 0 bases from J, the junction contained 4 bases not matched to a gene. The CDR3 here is CASSFLAGGSTDTQYF. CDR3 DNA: TGTGCCAGCAGCTTTCTAGCGGGAGGGAGCACAGATACGCAGTATTTT.

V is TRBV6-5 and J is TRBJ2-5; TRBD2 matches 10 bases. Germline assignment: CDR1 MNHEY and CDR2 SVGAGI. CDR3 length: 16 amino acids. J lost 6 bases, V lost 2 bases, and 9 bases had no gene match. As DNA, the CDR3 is TGTGCCAGCAGTTACCCGGCTAGCGGGAGTAGAAAGACCCAGTACTTC. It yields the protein CASSYPASGSRKTQYF.

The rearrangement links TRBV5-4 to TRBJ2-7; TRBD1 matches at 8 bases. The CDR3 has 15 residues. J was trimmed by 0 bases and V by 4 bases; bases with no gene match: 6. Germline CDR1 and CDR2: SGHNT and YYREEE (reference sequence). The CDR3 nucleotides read TGTGCCAGCAGCCCGAAGGGACAGGCCTCCTACGAGCAGTACTTC. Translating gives CASSPKGQASYEQYF.

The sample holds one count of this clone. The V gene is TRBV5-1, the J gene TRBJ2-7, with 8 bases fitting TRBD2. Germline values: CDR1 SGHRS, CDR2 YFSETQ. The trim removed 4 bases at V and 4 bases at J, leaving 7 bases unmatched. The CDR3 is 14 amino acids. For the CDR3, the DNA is TGCGCCAGCAGCCGAGCGGGAGAGAGATACGAGCAGTACTTC. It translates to CASSRAGERYEQYF. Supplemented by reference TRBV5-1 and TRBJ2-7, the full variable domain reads KAGVTQTPRYLIKTRGQQVTLSCSPISGHRSVSWYQQTPGQGLQFLFEYFSETQRNKGNFPGRFSGRQFSNSRSEMNVSTLELGDSALYLCASSRAGERYEQYFGPGTRLTVT.

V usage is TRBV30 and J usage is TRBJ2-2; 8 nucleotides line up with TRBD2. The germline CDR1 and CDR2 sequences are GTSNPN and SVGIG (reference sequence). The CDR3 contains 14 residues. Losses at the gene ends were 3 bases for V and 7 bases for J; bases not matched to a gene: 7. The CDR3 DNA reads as TGTGCCTGGAGCCCGGGGGGGCAGGGCGGGGAGCTGTTTTTT. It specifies CAWSPGGQGGELFF.